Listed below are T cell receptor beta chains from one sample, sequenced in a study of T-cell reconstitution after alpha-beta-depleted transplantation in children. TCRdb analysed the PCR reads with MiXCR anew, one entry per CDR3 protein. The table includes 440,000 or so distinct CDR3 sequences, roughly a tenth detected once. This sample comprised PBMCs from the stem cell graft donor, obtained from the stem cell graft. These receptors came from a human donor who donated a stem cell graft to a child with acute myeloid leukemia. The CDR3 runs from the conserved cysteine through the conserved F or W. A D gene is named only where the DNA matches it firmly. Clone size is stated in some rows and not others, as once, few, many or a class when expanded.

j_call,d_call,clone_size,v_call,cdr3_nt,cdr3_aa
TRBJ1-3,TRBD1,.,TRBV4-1,TGCGCCAGCAGCCAAGGGACAGGGCGTGGAAACACCATATATTTT,CASSQGTGRGNTIYF
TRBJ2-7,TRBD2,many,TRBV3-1,TGTGCCAGCAGCCAACAAGCGGGAGGGCCCTACGAGCAGTACTTC,CASSQQAGGPYEQYF
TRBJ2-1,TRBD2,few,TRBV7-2,TGTGCCAGCAGCTTGTCTAGCGGCCCCTACAATGAGCAGTTCTTC,CASSLSSGPYNEQFF
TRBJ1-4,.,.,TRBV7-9,TGTGCCAGCAGCTTTTCCCGTGGTGATGAAAAACTGTTTTTT,CASSFSRGDEKLFF
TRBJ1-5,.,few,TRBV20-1,TGCAGTGCTAGAGTTCTGGGAAGGGATAGCAATCAGCCCCAGCATTTT,CSARVLGRDSNQPQHF
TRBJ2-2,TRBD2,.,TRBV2,TGTGCCAGCAGTGAATTTAGCGGGGAACAATGGGAGGTGTTTTTT,CASSEFSGEQWEVFF
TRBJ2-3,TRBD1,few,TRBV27,TGTGCCAGCAGTTTAGGGGACAGTTTTGTGGATACGCAGTATTTT,CASSLGDSFVDTQYF
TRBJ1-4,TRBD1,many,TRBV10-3,TGTGCCATCAGGGACAGGGGAGGAGAAAAACTGTTTTTT,CAIRDRGGEKLFF
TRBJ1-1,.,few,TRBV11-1,TGTGCCAGCAGCTTAGGCGGAGGCATATGGGGTGAAGCTTTCTTT,CASSLGGGIWGEAFF
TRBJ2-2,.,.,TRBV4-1,TGCGCCAGCAGCCAAGATTCTAGGACCGCGAACACCGGGGAGCTGTTTTTT,CASSQDSRTANTGELFF
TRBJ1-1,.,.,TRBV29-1,TGCAGCACCTCATGGGACATTAATAGTGAAGCTTTCTTT,CSTSWDINSEAFF
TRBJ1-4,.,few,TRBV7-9,TGTGCCAGCAGGGGGCGGGCAACTAATGAAAAACTGTTTTTT,CASRGRATNEKLFF
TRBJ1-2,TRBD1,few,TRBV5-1,TGCGCCAGCAGCTTGGGAGGCCAGGGGGCCCCTAACTATGGCTACACCTTC,CASSLGGQGAPNYGYTF
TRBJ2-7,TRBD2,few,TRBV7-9,TGTGCCAGCAGACCTAGCGGGCAATCCTACGAGCAGTACTTC,CASRPSGQSYEQYF
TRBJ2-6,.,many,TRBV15,TGTGCCACCAGCAGGACCCAGGGGTTTGGGGCCAACGTCCTGACTTTC,CATSRTQGFGANVLTF
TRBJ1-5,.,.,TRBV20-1,TGCAGTGCTAGAAGGCAGGACAATCAGCCCCAGCATTTT,CSARRQDNQPQHF
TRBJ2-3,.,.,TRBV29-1,TGCAGCGTTTATTGGACATCTAGCACAGATACGCAGTATTTT,CSVYWTSSTDTQYF
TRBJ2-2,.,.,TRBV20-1,TGCAGTGCAGGGGACGTGAACACCGGGGAGCTGTTTTTT,CSAGDVNTGELFF
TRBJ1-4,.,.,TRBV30,TGTGCCTGGAGTTACAGGAACGAAAAACTGTTTTTT,CAWSYRNEKLFF
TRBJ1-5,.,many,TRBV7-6,TGTGCCAGCAGCTTAGGGGGGTTGCGTCAGCCCCAGCATTTT,CASSLGGLRQPQHF
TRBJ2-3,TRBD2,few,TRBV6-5,TGTGCCAGCAGTTACACCCATAGCGGGGGGGCCGGCACAGATACGCAGTATTTT,CASSYTHSGGAGTDTQYF
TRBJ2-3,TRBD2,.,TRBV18,TGTGCCAGCTCACCACCGGTATCTGCGGGACTAGCTCGTGCAGATACGCAGTATTTT,CASSPPVSAGLARADTQYF
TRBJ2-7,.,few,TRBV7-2,TGTGCCAGCAGCCAGACAAGGGCTAGTGTTTACGAGCAGTACTTC,CASSQTRASVYEQYF
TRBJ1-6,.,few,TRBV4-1,TGCGCCAGCAGCCAGGGTTCAGGTTCACCCCTCCACTTT,CASSQGSGSPLHF
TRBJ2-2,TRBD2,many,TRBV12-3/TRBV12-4,TGTGCCAGCACCCTGGGGGGGGTCTTTGAGCTGTTTTTT,CASTLGGVFELFF
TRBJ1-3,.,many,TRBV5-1,TGCGCCAGCAGCGTGGGGGTGGCTGGAAACACCATATATTTT,CASSVGVAGNTIYF
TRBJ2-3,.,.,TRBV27,TGTGCCAGCAATTCTCGTCTAGCACCAGATACGCAGTATTTT,CASNSRLAPDTQYF
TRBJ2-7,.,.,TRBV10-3,TGTGCCATCAGTGCGTACAAGACCTACGAGCAGTACTTC,CAISAYKTYEQYF
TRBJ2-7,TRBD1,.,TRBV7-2,TGTGCCAGCAGCTCCGGACAGGGGGGGTACTACGAGCAGTACTTC,CASSSGQGGYYEQYF
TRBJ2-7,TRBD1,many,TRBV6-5,TGTGCCAGCAGTTACATGGGACAGGACTACGGGCAGTACTTC,CASSYMGQDYGQYF
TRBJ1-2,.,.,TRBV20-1,TGCAGTGCTAGTTCTAACTATGGCTACACCTTC,CSASSNYGYTF
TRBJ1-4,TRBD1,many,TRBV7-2,TGTGCCAGCAGCTCCCAACAGGGGGCTAGAGAAAAACTGTTTTTT,CASSSQQGAREKLFF
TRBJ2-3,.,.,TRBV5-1,TGCGCCAGCAGCTTCACGCGGGGATTCACAGATACGCAGTATTTT,CASSFTRGFTDTQYF
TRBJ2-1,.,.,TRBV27,TGTGCCAGCAGCCGAGATGTCCCGATACCCGAGCAGTTCTTC,CASSRDVPIPEQFF
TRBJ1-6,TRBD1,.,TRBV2,TGTGCCACGTCTGGGGGGGACAGGTGGGGTTCACCCCTCCACTTT,CATSGGDRWGSPLHF
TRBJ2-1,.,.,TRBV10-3,TGTGCCATCAGTGAGTTTTCAGGGGATTACAATGAGCAGTTCTTC,CAISEFSGDYNEQFF
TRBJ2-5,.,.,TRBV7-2,TGTGCCAGCAGCTCAAGCACAGCGTCCCAGTACTTC,CASSSSTASQYF
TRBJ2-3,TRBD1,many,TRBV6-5,TGTGCCAGCAGAGCAAGGGGACAGGCGGCAGATACGCAGTATTTT,CASRARGQAADTQYF
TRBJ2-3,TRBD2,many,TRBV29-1,TGCAGCTCAACTAGTAGCGGGGGAACAGATACGCAGTATTTT,CSSTSSGGTDTQYF
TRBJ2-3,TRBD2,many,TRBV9,TGTGCCAGCAGCGTAGCAGCGGGGGGCAAAACAGATACGCAGTATTTT,CASSVAAGGKTDTQYF
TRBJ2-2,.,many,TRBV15,TGTGCCACCAGCCTACGGACTACGAACACCGGGGAGCTGTTTTTT,CATSLRTTNTGELFF
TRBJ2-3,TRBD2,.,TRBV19,TGTGCCAGTAGTGGGCCTAGCGGGAGGTATTCCTCTAGCACAGATACGCAGTATTTT,CASSGPSGRYSSSTDTQYF
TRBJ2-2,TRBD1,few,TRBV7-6,TGTGCCAGCAGACCACCCGGGACAGGGGCTCGGGAGCTGTTTTTT,CASRPPGTGARELFF
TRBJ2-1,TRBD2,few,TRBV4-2,TGTGCCAGCAGCCAAGCGGAGACTAGCGGGCCGTACAATGAGCAGTTCTTC,CASSQAETSGPYNEQFF
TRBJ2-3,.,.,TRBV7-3,TGTGCCAGCAGCTTAAAAGGGACCGCAGATCCGCAGTATTTT,CASSLKGTADPQYF
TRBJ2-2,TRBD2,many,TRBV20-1,TGCAGTGCTAGAGGACTAGCGGGGGGCAGCACCGGGGAGCTGTTTTTT,CSARGLAGGSTGELFF
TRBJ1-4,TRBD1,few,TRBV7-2,TGTGCCAGCAGCTCGGGACCCGGGACAGATAATGAAAAACTGTTTTTT,CASSSGPGTDNEKLFF
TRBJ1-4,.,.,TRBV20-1,TGCAGTGTGGAATTGCGCAACGGAAAACTGTTTTTT,CSVELRNGKLFF
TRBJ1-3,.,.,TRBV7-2,TGTGCCAGCAGCTTAGGGCGGAACTCTGGAAACACCATATATTTT,CASSLGRNSGNTIYF
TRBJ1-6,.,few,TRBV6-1,TGTGCCAGCAGTGCGGGCCGAAATTCACCCCTCCACTTT,CASSAGRNSPLHF
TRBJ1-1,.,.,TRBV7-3,TGTGCCAGCAGCTCAAATTCGGGGGGGCTGACTGAAGCTTTCTTT,CASSSNSGGLTEAFF
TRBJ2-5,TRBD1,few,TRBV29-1,TGCAGCACTACAACGACAGGGGGCGGCCAAGAGACCCAGTACTTC,CSTTTTGGGQETQYF
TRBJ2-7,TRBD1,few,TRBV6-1,TGTGCCAGCAGTGATCAGCCGACAGGGGCCTACGAGCAGTACTTC,CASSDQPTGAYEQYF
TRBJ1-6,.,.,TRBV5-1,TGCGCCAGCAGCACCGGGAGCTCCTATAATTCACCCCTCCACTTT,CASSTGSSYNSPLHF